This entry lists 9 T cell receptor beta chains sequenced from one sample in a study of T cells in localized non-small cell lung cancer. The table came from immunoSEQ multiplex PCR; TCRdb's copy has only in-frame clones and leaves some out. The sample yields roughly 90,000 clones, under 95% seen once. Sequencing was performed on PBMCs, taken before any cancer treatment. Receptor source: a woman between 40 and 69 years old with stage II squamous cell lung carcinoma.

The genes are TRBV28 and TRBJ1-5; 7 nucleotides line up with TRBD1. Trimming took 5 bases from V and 0 from J; bases not matched to a gene: 4. CDR1 and CDR2 from the germline V gene are MDHEN and SYDVKM. CDR3 length: 15 amino acids. CDR3 region: CASSGQVDSNQPQHF. The CDR3 nucleotides are TGTGCCAGCAGTGGACAGGTCGATAGCAATCAGCCCCAGCATTTT. The full variable domain, its missing parts supplied by reference TRBV28 and TRBJ1-5, is DVKVTQSSRYLVKRTGEKVFLECVQDMDHENMFWYRQDPGLGLRLIYFSYDVKMKEKGDIPEGYSVSREKKERFSLILESASTNQTSMYLCASSGQVDSNQPQHFGDGTRLSIL.

The gene calls are TRBV5-1 and TRBJ1-2; 10 positions agree with TRBD1. The V segment lost 4 bases and the J segment 8 bases; nucleotides outside the gene matches: 8. Per the germline V gene, CDR1 is SGHRS and CDR2 is YFSETQ. This CDR3 region has 14 residues. The CDR3, as DNA: TGCGCCAGCAGCCCCCCGCGGACAGGGGGAGGCTACACCTTC. It is translated as CASSPPRTGGGYTF.

This chain links TRBV6-5 with TRBJ2-5, with 7 positions matching TRBD2. Losses at the gene ends were 2 bases for V and 3 bases for J; bases not matched to a gene: 9. The germline V gene has CDR1 MNHEY and CDR2 SVGAGI. The CDR3 loop spans 16 amino acids. The CDR3 region has the DNA TGTGCCAGCAGTTACGTCCGGGGGGTCCAAGAAGAGACCCAGTACTTC. Protein product: CASSYVRGVQEETQYF.

The chain joins TRBV5-1 to TRBJ2-3, with 7 bases aligning to TRBD1. Per germline, CDR1 SGHRS and CDR2 YFSETQ. The CDR3 is 15 amino acids. V lost 4 bases and J lost 2; bases outside the gene matches: 7. For the CDR3, the DNA is TGCGCCAGCAGCGTCACCGGGACAGTCACAGATACGCAGTATTTT. Translating it yields CASSVTGTVTDTQYF. Complete variable domain (other parts from reference TRBV5-1 and TRBJ2-3): KAGVTQTPRYLIKTRGQQVTLSCSPISGHRSVSWYQQTPGQGLQFLFEYFSETQRNKGNFPGRFSGRQFSNSRSEMNVSTLELGDSALYLCASSVTGTVTDTQYFGPGTRLTVL.

This chain joins TRBV9 and TRBJ1-4; D is ambiguous. This CDR3 has 14 amino acids. CDR1 is SGDLS and CDR2 is YYNGEE in the germline V gene. V lost 0 bases to trimming and J lost 8 bases, with 11 bases between them. In nucleotides, the CDR3 is TGTGCCAGCAGCGTAGGCCCGGGTGGCGAAAAACTGTTTTTT. It is translated as CASSVGPGGEKLFF.

The J gene is TRBJ1-1, the V gene TRBV11-3; no firm D call. CDR1 is SGHNT and CDR2 is YENEEA in the germline V gene. The germline V and J ends were trimmed by 4 bases and 1 base, with 7 bases remaining between them. The CDR3 has 13 residues. CDR3 nucleotides: TGTGCCAGCAGCTATCAAGCGAACACTGAAGCTTTCTTT. Translation gives CASSYQANTEAFF.

This rearrangement joins TRBV2 to TRBJ1-5; D gene uncertain. Trimming took off 7 bases at V and 0 bases at J, with 13 bases between the two ends. This CDR3 is built from 15 residues. Germline CDR1 reads SNHLY; CDR2 reads FYNNEI. DNA for the CDR3: TGTGCCAGCACCCCCCTCGTTTCTAGCAATCAGCCCCAGCATTTT. Protein: CASTPLVSSNQPQHF. The variable domain in full, completed from reference TRBV2 and TRBJ1-5, reads EPEVTQTPSHQVTQMGQEVILRCVPISNHLYFYWYRQILGQKVEFLVSFYNNEISEKSEIFDDQFSVERPDGSNFTLKIRSTKLEDSAMYFCASTPLVSSNQPQHFGDGTRLSIL.

V usage is TRBV5-1 and J usage is TRBJ2-1; D perhaps matches TRBD1 (5 bases). V shed 1 base and J shed 4 bases, with 12 bases lying between them. CDR3 length: 15 residues. Germline-derived CDR1 and CDR2 are SGHRS and YFSETQ. The CDR3 DNA reads TGCGCCAGCAGCTTGACAGGTACGGCTTACAATGAGCAGTTCTTC. This codes for CASSLTGTAYNEQFF.

The CDR3 bases are TGTGCCAGCAGCCATTCCGGACAGGGGGCCTACGAGCAGTACTTC. This translates into CASSHSGQGAYEQYF. This chain uses TRBV14 with TRBJ2-7; 10 bases are a match to TRBD1. V lost 3 bases and J lost 2; bases outside the gene matches: 4. CDR1 is SGHDN and CDR2 is FVKESK in the germline V gene. CDR3 size: 15 residues.